This note documents a single T cell receptor (beta chain) sequence. Its specificity is not known. The study used a library that attached unique molecular identifiers to individual cDNA molecules. In the original analysis: Samples held a median of around 100,000 TCRs, range roughly 23,224–750,000. TCRdb redid the calling of the reads with MiXCR, one entry per CDR3 protein. It is TCRdb's table, rather than the study itself, that gives the V and J calls and clone size. The table has fewer than 150,000 distinct CDR3 sequences, approximately 9% seen once. The CDR3 extends over 14 amino acids. Losses at the gene ends were 3 bases for V and 3 bases for J; bases not matched to a gene: 4. Germline CDR1 SEHNR, CDR2 FQNEAQ (reference sequence). These data are taken from a study of human T cells and chemical hapten exposure. The study's findings and limits: DPC sensitization did not alter TCRs above 1 in 1000 frequency.

Extraction yielded total RNA from whole blood (unfractionated). The source of this sequence is a human donor in good health. Some clones in this sample may be carry-over from other donors' samples. Material: whole blood. V usage is TRBV7-9 and J usage is TRBJ2-7; 8 nucleotides match TRBD2. CDR3: CASSFAGGLYEQYF. The CDR3 DNA is TGTGCCAGCAGCTTCGCGGGAGGCCTCTACGAGCAGTACTTC.